The present TCR beta chain was sequenced within a study of blood T cell repertoires in COVID-19. Study-level background: Samples of COVID-19 (acute and convalescent) were obtained from the United States, Italy and Spain.

Produced via immunoSEQ multiplex PCR; TCRdb's table is partial and in-frame only. The table includes about 210,000 clones, around nine tenths detected once. CDR1 KGHSH and CDR2 LQKENI come from the germline V gene. The CDR3 length is 13 residues. The V and J ends lost 6 bases and 4 bases respectively, with 10 bases between them. The chain employs TRBV18 and TRBJ2-1; no definite D call. The specimen sequenced was peripheral blood. The TCR comes from a man between 60 and 75 years old with acute or convalescent COVID-19. The CDR3 nucleotides read TGTGCCAGCTCGCCTCAGAAGTACAATGAGCAGTTCTTC. Translated, it gives CASSPQKYNEQFF.